The clone carrying this T cell receptor beta chain was recorded a few times. Its matching antigen is unknown. The V and J ends lost 5 bases and 1 base respectively, with 11 bases between them. This CDR3 has 14 amino acids. The data were taken from a study of T-cell memory formation after mild COVID-19. Study-level information: In these data, TCR clusters were largely donor specific.

Whole-study findings and limits: The finding that pre-infection memory included some responding clones suggested that cross-reactive memory joined. Among clones contracting day 15 to 85, CD4/CD8 was balanced, whereas later expanders leaned CD4+.

TCR alpha and TCR beta cDNA libraries carrying sample barcodes and UMIs came from 5'RACE with constant-segment primers. TCRdb fed the 5' RACE reads into MiXCR, producing one record per CDR3 protein. The data show 80,000 to 90,000 distinct CDR3 sequences, 20% to 25% seen once. This chain uses TRBV12-3 or TRBV12-4 with TRBJ2-5, with TRBD2 as a possible D gene (6 bases). The sequencing input was PBMCs or a T cell subset sorted from them (not recorded which). The TCR originated in a man between 18 and 29 years old who had mild COVID-19 (a few samples of this study predate the infection). Cell type and time point are not known. CDR3 region: CASSPWTTQETQYF. DNA of the CDR3: TGTGCCAGCAGTCCCTGGACTACCCAAGAGACCCAGTACTTC.